This is a list of T cell receptor beta chains from one sample in a study of PD-1 blockade in classical Hodgkin lymphoma. The protocol was immunoSEQ multiplex PCR, while the TCRdb copy is restricted to in-frame clones and leaves out a portion. The data show more than 25,000 clones, over 75% seen once. The input for sequencing was CD4+ T cells from blood, taken at baseline. The receptor set was obtained from a human donor with classical Hodgkin lymphoma. Both conserved end residues are part of each CDR3. A D gene is named only where the DNA matches it firmly. Only part of the rows carry a size: once, few, many, or a class if the clone is expanded.

V	size	D	J	DNA	CDR3
TRBV5-1	.	.	TRBJ2-1	TGCGCCAGCAGCTCCCAGAGTTTTGGCTACAATGAGCAGTTCTTC	CASSSQSFGYNEQFF
TRBV2	.	.	TRBJ2-5	TGTGCCAGCAGTGATTGGAGGTCCCAAGAGACCCAGTACTTC	CASSDWRSQETQYF
TRBV19	.	TRBD2	TRBJ2-1	TGTGCCAGTACCGGGACTAGCTGGTACAATGAGCAGTTCTTC	CASTGTSWYNEQFF
TRBV10-1	.	.	TRBJ2-7	TGCGCCAGCAGTGAGAGAAATGGCTACGAGCAGTACTTC	CASSERNGYEQYF
TRBV21-1	.	.	TRBJ2-7	TGTGCCAGCAGCCCCCTAAATAGCGAGCAGTACTTC	CASSPLNSEQYF
TRBV13	.	.	TRBJ1-1	TGTGCCAGCAGTTGGAGGGGTATGAACACTGAAGCTTTCTTT	CASSWRGMNTEAFF
TRBV6-6	once	TRBD1	TRBJ1-5	TGTGCCAGCAGAAACAGGGGGACCGAAATCAATCAGCCCCAGCATTTT	CASRNRGTEINQPQHF
TRBV6-5	.	.	TRBJ1-2	TGTGCCAGCAGGATCCAAGGGTCTTCTAACTATGGCTACACCTTC	CASRIQGSSNYGYTF
TRBV4-3	.	TRBD2	TRBJ2-1	TGCGCCAGCAGCCAATGGTTAATAAGGCGGGAGAATTACAATGAGCAGTTCTTC	CASSQWLIRRENYNEQFF
TRBV7-2	once	TRBD1	TRBJ1-1	TGTGCCAGCAGCTCGACAGGGCTCATGAACACTGAAGCTTTCTTT	CASSSTGLMNTEAFF